Listed below are T cell receptor beta chains from one sample, sequenced in a study of cytomegalovirus exposure and HLA in healthy donors. Generated by immunoSEQ multiplex PCR, the TCRdb table keeps only in-frame clones and is missing some. In the table there are 150,000 to 200,000 clones, over 65% of which are singletons. The sample was PBMCs. The origin of the receptors is a man aged 18 to 35 in good health and CMV-seropositive. CDR3s include the opening cysteine and the closing phenylalanine or tryptophan. D genes are given only for firm matches. Clone sizes are given selectively: once, few, many, or a class where the clone is expanded.

V gene,D gene,clone size,J gene,CDR3 DNA,CDR3 protein
TRBV5-6,-,few,TRBJ2-1,TGTGCCAGCAGCTTGGCGCCCGGGAGCCATGAGCAGTTCTTC,CASSLAPGSHEQFF
TRBV25-1,TRBD1,-,TRBJ1-4,TGTGCCAGCAGTGCCCGACAGGGAGGCAGTGAAAAACTGTTTTTT,CASSARQGGSEKLFF
TRBV5-1,-,-,TRBJ2-2,TGCGCCAGCAGCCCATACACCACCGGGGAGCTGTTTTTT,CASSPYTTGELFF
TRBV2,-,-,TRBJ2-6,TGTGCCAGCGTCTGGCAGGGTGGGTCTGGGGCCAACGTCCTGACTTTC,CASVWQGGSGANVLTF
TRBV6-6,-,few,TRBJ1-1,TGTGCCAGCAGACACTCTTTAACGACTGTGGCTTTCTTT,CASRHSLTTVAFF
TRBV12-5,-,-,TRBJ1-1,TGTGCTAGTGGTTCCCAAATAGGGGGGGGTGATATGAACACTGAAGCTTTCTTT,CASGSQIGGGDMNTEAFF
TRBV12-2,-,once,TRBJ1-1,TGTGCAAGTCGCAAAGGACAGATGAACACTGAAGCTTTCTTT,CASRKGQMNTEAFF
TRBV30,-,-,TRBJ1-5,TGTGCCTGGAGTGAAGGACAGATTAATCAGCCCCAGCATTTT,CAWSEGQINQPQHF
TRBV7-3,-,-,TRBJ1-1,TGTGCCAGCAGCTTTAAGCTTGAGGGCACTGAAGCTTTCTTT,CASSFKLEGTEAFF
TRBV7-6,-,-,TRBJ1-1,TGTGCCAGCAGCTTCCCCTGGGGGGGGGACACTGAAGCTTTCTTT,CASSFPWGGDTEAFF
TRBV28,TRBD1,-,TRBJ2-1,TGTGCCAGCAGTTCCCCGGGACAGGGTGGTGTGCAGTTCTTC,CASSSPGQGGVQFF
TRBV5-1,-,-,TRBJ2-6,TGCGCCAGCAGCACTACCTCTGGGGCCAACGTCCTGACTTTC,CASSTTSGANVLTF
TRBV11-3,-,-,TRBJ2-1,TGTGCCAGCAGCTTAGGGGCAGGGCGTTACAATGAGCAGTTCTTC,CASSLGAGRYNEQFF
TRBV28,-,-,TRBJ1-1,TGTGCCAGCAGTCTACCGACAGGGAACACTGAAGCTTTCTTT,CASSLPTGNTEAFF
TRBV6-4,-,-,TRBJ2-2,TGTGCCAGCAGTGACCTTCCCCGGACCGGGGAGCTGTTTTTT,CASSDLPRTGELFF